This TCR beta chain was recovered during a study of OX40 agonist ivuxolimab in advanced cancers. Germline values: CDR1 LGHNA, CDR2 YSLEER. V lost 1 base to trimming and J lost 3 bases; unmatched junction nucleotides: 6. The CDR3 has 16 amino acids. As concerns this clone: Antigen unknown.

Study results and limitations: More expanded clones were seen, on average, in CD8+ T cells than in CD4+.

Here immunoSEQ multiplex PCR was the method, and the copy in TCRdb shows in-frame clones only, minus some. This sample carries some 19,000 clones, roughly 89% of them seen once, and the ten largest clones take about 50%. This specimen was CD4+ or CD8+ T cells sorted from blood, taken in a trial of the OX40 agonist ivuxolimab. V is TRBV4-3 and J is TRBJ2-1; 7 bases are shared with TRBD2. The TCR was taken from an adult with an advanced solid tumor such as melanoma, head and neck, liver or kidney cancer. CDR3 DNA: TGCGCCAGCAGCCAAGTCGCGGGAGTTGTCTACAATGAGCAGTTCTTC. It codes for CASSQVAGVVYNEQFF.